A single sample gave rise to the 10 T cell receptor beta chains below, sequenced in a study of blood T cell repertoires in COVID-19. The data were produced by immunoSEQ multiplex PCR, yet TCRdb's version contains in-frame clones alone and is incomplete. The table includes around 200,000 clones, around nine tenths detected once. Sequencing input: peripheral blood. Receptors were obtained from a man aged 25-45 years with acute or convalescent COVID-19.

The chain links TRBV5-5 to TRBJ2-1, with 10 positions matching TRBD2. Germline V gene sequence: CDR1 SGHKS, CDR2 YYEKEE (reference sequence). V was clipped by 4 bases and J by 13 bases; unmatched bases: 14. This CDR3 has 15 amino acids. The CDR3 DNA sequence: TGTGCCAGCAGCCCGGAAACTAGCGGGGCGGTGGAACAGTTCTTC. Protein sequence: CASSPETSGAVEQFF.

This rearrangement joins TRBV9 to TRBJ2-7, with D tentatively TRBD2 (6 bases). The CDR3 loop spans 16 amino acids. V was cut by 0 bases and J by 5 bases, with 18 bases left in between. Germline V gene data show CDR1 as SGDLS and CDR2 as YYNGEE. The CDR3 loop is CASSVESTRDIDEQYF. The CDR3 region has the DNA TGTGCCAGCAGCGTAGAGTCGACTAGAGATATCGACGAGCAGTACTTC.

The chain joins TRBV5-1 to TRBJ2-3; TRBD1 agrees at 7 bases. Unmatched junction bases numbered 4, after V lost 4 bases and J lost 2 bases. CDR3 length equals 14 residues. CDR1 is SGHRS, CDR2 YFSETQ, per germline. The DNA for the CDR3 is TGCGCCAGCAGCGTCGGGACAGTCACAGATACGCAGTATTTT. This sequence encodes CASSVGTVTDTQYF.

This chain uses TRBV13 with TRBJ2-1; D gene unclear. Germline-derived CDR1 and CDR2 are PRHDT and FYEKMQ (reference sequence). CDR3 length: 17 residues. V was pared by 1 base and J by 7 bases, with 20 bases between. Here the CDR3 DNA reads TGTGCCAGCAGCTTAGAGATTGCAAGCGCCTATCGGAATGAGCAGTTCTTC. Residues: CASSLEIASAYRNEQFF.

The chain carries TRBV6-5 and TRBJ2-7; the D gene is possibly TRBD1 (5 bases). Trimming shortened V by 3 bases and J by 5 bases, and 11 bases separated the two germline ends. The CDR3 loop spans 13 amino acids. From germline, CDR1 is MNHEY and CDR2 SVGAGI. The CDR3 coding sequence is TGTGCCAGCAGTTATGAAGGGGCTAACGAGCAGTACTTC. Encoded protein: CASSYEGANEQYF.

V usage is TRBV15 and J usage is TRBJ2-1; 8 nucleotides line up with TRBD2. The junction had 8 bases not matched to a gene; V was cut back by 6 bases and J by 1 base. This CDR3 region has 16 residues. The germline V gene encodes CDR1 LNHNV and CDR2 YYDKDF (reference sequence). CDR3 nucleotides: TGTGCCACCAGGTCGAACGGGGGGGAGTCCTACAATGAGCAGTTCTTC. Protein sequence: CATRSNGGESYNEQFF.

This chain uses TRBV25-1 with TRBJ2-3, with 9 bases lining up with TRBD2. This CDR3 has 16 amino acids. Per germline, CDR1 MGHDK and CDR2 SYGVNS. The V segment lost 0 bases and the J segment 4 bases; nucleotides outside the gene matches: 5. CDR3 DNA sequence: TGTGCCAGCAGTGAATACGCGCTAGCGGGGTCAGATACGCAGTATTTT. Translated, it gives CASSEYALAGSDTQYF.

Written as DNA, the CDR3 is TGTGCCAGCAGCCGACAGGGGTCAAATCAGCCCCAGCATTTT. It specifies CASSRQGSNQPQHF. This rearrangement joins TRBV2 to TRBJ1-5, with TRBD1 identical over 8 bases. Unmatched junction bases numbered 5, after V lost 6 bases and J lost 4 bases. Germline V gene data show CDR1 as SNHLY and CDR2 as FYNNEI. This CDR3 comprises 14 residues. Full variable domain (rest looked up from reference TRBV2 and TRBJ1-5): EPEVTQTPSHQVTQMGQEVILRCVPISNHLYFYWYRQILGQKVEFLVSFYNNEISEKSEIFDDQFSVERPDGSNFTLKIRSTKLEDSAMYFCASSRQGSNQPQHFGDGTRLSIL.

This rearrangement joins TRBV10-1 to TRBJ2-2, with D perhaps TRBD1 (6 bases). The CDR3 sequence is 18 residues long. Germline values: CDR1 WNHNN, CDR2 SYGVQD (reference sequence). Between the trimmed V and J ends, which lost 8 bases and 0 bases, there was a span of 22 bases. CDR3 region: CASPKGVPSRSNTGELFF. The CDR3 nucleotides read TGCGCCAGCCCAAAGGGGGTCCCTAGTCGGTCGAACACCGGGGAGCTGTTTTTT.

The DNA of the CDR3 is TGCAGCGTTGATCCCTTACAGGGGCAGAATGAAGCTTTCTTT. Its translation is CSVDPLQGQNEAFF. The rearrangement joins TRBV29-1 to TRBJ1-1, with 7 bases lining up with TRBD1. Per germline, CDR1 SQVTM and CDR2 ANQGSEA. V lost 3 bases and J lost 7; bases outside the gene matches: 11. This CDR3 has 14 residues.